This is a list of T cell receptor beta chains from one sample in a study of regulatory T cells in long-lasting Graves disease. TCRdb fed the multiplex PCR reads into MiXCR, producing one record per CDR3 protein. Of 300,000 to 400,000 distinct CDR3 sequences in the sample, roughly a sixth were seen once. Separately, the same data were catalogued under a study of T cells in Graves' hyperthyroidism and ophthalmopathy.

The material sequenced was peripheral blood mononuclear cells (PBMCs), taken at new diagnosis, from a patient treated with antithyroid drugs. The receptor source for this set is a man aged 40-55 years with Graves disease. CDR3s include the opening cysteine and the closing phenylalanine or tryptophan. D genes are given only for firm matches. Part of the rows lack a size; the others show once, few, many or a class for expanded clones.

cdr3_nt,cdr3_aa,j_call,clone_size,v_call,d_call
TGTGCCAGCAGCCGTCGGAGAGAGCAGTTCTTC,CASSRRREQFF,TRBJ2-1,many,TRBV5-6,.
TGTGCCAGCAGTTTCGGCAGCGGATTCGGCAATCAGCCCCAGCATTTT,CASSFGSGFGNQPQHF,TRBJ1-5,many,TRBV12-3/TRBV12-4,.
TGTGCCAGCAGCCCGCGACCAGGCCAAGAGACCCAGTACTTC,CASSPRPGQETQYF,TRBJ2-5,many,TRBV2,.
TGCAGCGTGGAGGTTGTTCGTACGCAGTATTTT,CSVEVVRTQYF,TRBJ2-3,.,TRBV29-1,.
TGTGCCAGCAGCTTAGTAAGCGGAATCTCCTACGAGCAGTACTTC,CASSLVSGISYEQYF,TRBJ2-7,.,TRBV7-2,.
TGTGCCAGCAGGGGGGCAGGGGCAGATACGCAGTATTTT,CASRGAGADTQYF,TRBJ2-3,.,TRBV6-1,.
TGTGCCAGCAGTTATTCCCCGCGGGCAGATACGCAGTATTTT,CASSYSPRADTQYF,TRBJ2-3,many,TRBV6-9,.
TGTGCCAGCAGCTCAACCGCGGGCCGGACCCAGCATTTT,CASSSTAGRTQHF,TRBJ1-5,few,TRBV7-2,.
TGTGCCTGGAGTTTAAGGGACAGGGGAGGATTAGACACTGAAGCTTTCTTT,CAWSLRDRGGLDTEAFF,TRBJ1-1,many,TRBV30,TRBD1
TGTGCCAGCTCACCAAGCCGCTCGGGGGCCGGCACAGATACGCAGTATTTT,CASSPSRSGAGTDTQYF,TRBJ2-3,few,TRBV18,.
TGCGCCAGCAGCCAAGAAGTCGGGGGGGCCCATAAAGAGCAGTTCTTC,CASSQEVGGAHKEQFF,TRBJ2-1,many,TRBV4-1,TRBD2
TGTGCCAGCAGCTTAGCGACAGGAGCCGTCTGGGACCAGTACTTC,CASSLATGAVWDQYF,TRBJ2-5,few,TRBV7-2,.
TGTGCCAGCAGCTTATTCCACATTAAATCCTCTGGGGCCAACGTCCTGACTTTC,CASSLFHIKSSGANVLTF,TRBJ2-6,many,TRBV7-2,.
TGTGCCAGCAGCCCCGGACGGATCTCTGGAAACACCATATATTTT,CASSPGRISGNTIYF,TRBJ1-3,few,TRBV7-6,.
TGCAGTGCTACCCGCTCGATCACAGATACGCAGTATTTT,CSATRSITDTQYF,TRBJ2-3,many,TRBV20-1,.
TGTGCCAGCAGGGGCCCTAGCGGGGGGACCGGGGAGCTGTTTTTT,CASRGPSGGTGELFF,TRBJ2-2,many,TRBV28,TRBD2
TGTGCCAGCAGCGTAGAAACAGGGATGGGGAACACTGAAGCTTTCTTT,CASSVETGMGNTEAFF,TRBJ1-1,.,TRBV9,.
TGTGCCAGCAGTGGGCTGGTGTCCTACGAGCAGTACTTC,CASSGLVSYEQYF,TRBJ2-7,many,TRBV12-3/TRBV12-4,.
TGCGCCAGCAGCCAAACCCCAGGGTTATATGGCTACACCTTC,CASSQTPGLYGYTF,TRBJ1-2,few,TRBV4-1,.
TGTGCCAGTAGTATAGAAATAGGTCGCGATGGCTACACCTTC,CASSIEIGRDGYTF,TRBJ1-2,few,TRBV19,.
TGTGCCAGCAGCCAAGATGGGGACTATAGCAATCAGCCCCAGCATTTT,CASSQDGDYSNQPQHF,TRBJ1-5,.,TRBV11-2,.
TGCAGTGCGACAGGGGTTGGGGTCGGGGAGCTGTTTTTT,CSATGVGVGELFF,TRBJ2-2,few,TRBV20-1,TRBD1
TGCAGTGCTCTGGACAGTGGCCTAGGGGTTGGTCAGCCCCAGCATTTT,CSALDSGLGVGQPQHF,TRBJ1-5,many,TRBV20-1,.
TGTGCCACCAGTGACCCCTTTGGTGCGGGGGGCCAAGAGACCCAGTACTTC,CATSDPFGAGGQETQYF,TRBJ2-5,many,TRBV24-1,TRBD2
TGCGCCAGCAGCCAAGGCAGCGGGGGGGCAGAAGATACGCAGTATTTT,CASSQGSGGAEDTQYF,TRBJ2-3,many,TRBV4-3,TRBD2
TGCGCCAGCAGCTCCGGACAGGGTGCAGCAGATACGCAGTATTTT,CASSSGQGAADTQYF,TRBJ2-3,many,TRBV5-1,TRBD1
TGCAGCGTACAGGGAACTTATAATTCACCCCTCCACTTT,CSVQGTYNSPLHF,TRBJ1-6,.,TRBV29-1,.
TGCAGTGCTAGAAAACTAGCGGGTTCTAGCACAGATACGCAGTATTTT,CSARKLAGSSTDTQYF,TRBJ2-3,many,TRBV20-1,TRBD2
TGTGCCAGCAGTTACAGGGTCACCGGGGAGCTGTTTTTT,CASSYRVTGELFF,TRBJ2-2,many,TRBV12-3/TRBV12-4,.
TGTGCCAGCAGCTTGGGACTAGCAGGGGGGCAGTACTTC,CASSLGLAGGQYF,TRBJ2-7,few,TRBV5-5,.
TGTGCCAGCTCACCCACGCCCAGGACCGATTCCTACGAGCAGTACTTC,CASSPTPRTDSYEQYF,TRBJ2-7,many,TRBV18,.
TGTGCCTGGAGTTATGGGACTGCTAGCAATCAGCCCCAGCATTTT,CAWSYGTASNQPQHF,TRBJ1-5,many,TRBV30,.
TGTGCCAGCAGCTACCGCTCAGAATCGCAAGGGCCCCAGCATTTT,CASSYRSESQGPQHF,TRBJ1-5,few,TRBV6-5,.
TGTGCCAGCAGCCCTCATGAAGGGACAGGGACAGATACGCAGTATTTT,CASSPHEGTGTDTQYF,TRBJ2-3,many,TRBV7-9,TRBD1
TGTGCCAGCAGTCCACAGGGTTCTCATTCACCCCTCCACTTT,CASSPQGSHSPLHF,TRBJ1-6,.,TRBV6-1,.
TGTGCCAGCAGCCGACGACAGGGGGTCTCCCAGAGGCCCCAGCATTTT,CASSRRQGVSQRPQHF,TRBJ1-5,many,TRBV16,TRBD1
TGTGCCAGCAGCCGGGGAGGGGGGAGACTCCAAGAGACCCAGTACTTC,CASSRGGGRLQETQYF,TRBJ2-5,.,TRBV7-2,.
TGTGCCAGCAGCCAAGGGACGGCGGGCAAAGAGACCCAGTACTTC,CASSQGTAGKETQYF,TRBJ2-5,.,TRBV4-2,.
TGTGCCAGCAGTCCCAGGGGAGGCAATCAGCCCCAGCATTTT,CASSPRGGNQPQHF,TRBJ1-5,many,TRBV28,.
TGCGCCAGCAGTGTTGGGCCGTTACAAGAGACCCAGTACTTC,CASSVGPLQETQYF,TRBJ2-5,many,TRBV10-2,.
TGCAGTGCTTCGCGCGGGGTCGGCTATGGCTACACCTTC,CSASRGVGYGYTF,TRBJ1-2,many,TRBV20-1,.
TGTGCCAGCAGTCCCGGGGACGGCACAGATACGCAGTATTTT,CASSPGDGTDTQYF,TRBJ2-3,.,TRBV12-3/TRBV12-4,.
TGTGCCAGCAGCGTAGCGGTGGGGGCTTTTAACACCATATATTTT,CASSVAVGAFNTIYF,TRBJ1-3,few,TRBV9,.
TGTGCCAGCAGTTTTACGGGCGGGGGGGCCACAGATACGCAGTATTTT,CASSFTGGGATDTQYF,TRBJ2-3,.,TRBV12-3/TRBV12-4,TRBD2
TGTGCCAGCAGTTACTATTCCTACCTGACAGGGGGCCAAGAGACCCAGTACTTC,CASSYYSYLTGGQETQYF,TRBJ2-5,many,TRBV6-2/TRBV6-3,TRBD1
TGTGCCAGCAGCGTAGACTGGGGGGCCAATCAGCCCCAGCATTTT,CASSVDWGANQPQHF,TRBJ1-5,.,TRBV9,.
TGTGCCTGGATTGGGACAGGGCGCTACGAGCAGTACTTC,CAWIGTGRYEQYF,TRBJ2-7,many,TRBV30,TRBD1
TGTGCCAGCAGTGGGCGCCTCACGGGTCAGCCCCAGCATTTT,CASSGRLTGQPQHF,TRBJ1-5,many,TRBV6-2/TRBV6-3,.
TGTGCCAGCAGCTTAGTGGGGGCTGGGGAGACCCAGTACTTC,CASSLVGAGETQYF,TRBJ2-5,many,TRBV7-9,.
TGCAGTGCCGCTACAGGGGAACAGCCCCAGCATTTT,CSAATGEQPQHF,TRBJ1-5,.,TRBV20-1,TRBD1
TGTGCCAGCAGCTTGTTCGGGGAAGGGAATCAGCCCCAGCATTTT,CASSLFGEGNQPQHF,TRBJ1-5,.,TRBV5-5,.
TGTGCCAGCAGCAAGGGACTAGTGGGCGGGGAGCTGTTTTTT,CASSKGLVGGELFF,TRBJ2-2,few,TRBV5-5,TRBD2
TGTGCCAGCGCACTAAGCGGGACCGGGGAGCTGTTTTTT,CASALSGTGELFF,TRBJ2-2,few,TRBV6-1,.
TGTGCCGCCGGAGGGGGAAATCAGCCCCAGCATTTT,CAAGGGNQPQHF,TRBJ1-5,many,TRBV28,.
TGTGCCAGCAGCTTAGTGAGCCAGGATGGCTACACCTTC,CASSLVSQDGYTF,TRBJ1-2,.,TRBV12-3/TRBV12-4,.
TGTGCCAGCTCCCCCGGGACAGGGGACGAGCAGTACTTC,CASSPGTGDEQYF,TRBJ2-7,many,TRBV18,TRBD1